These 15 T cell receptor beta chains share one sample of origin, sequenced in a study of blood T cell repertoires in COVID-19. The table came from immunoSEQ multiplex PCR; TCRdb's copy has only in-frame clones and leaves some out. The sample carries approximately 290,000 clones, around 89% recorded once. The sequenced sample consisted of peripheral blood. All receptors derive from a young man with acute or convalescent COVID-19.

This sequence joins TRBV28 and TRBJ2-3; tentatively, D is TRBD2 (5 bases). CDR3 length equals 14 residues. V was clipped by 6 bases and J by 3 bases, with 13 bases between them. The germline V gene encodes CDR1 MDHEN and CDR2 SYDVKM. Here the CDR3 DNA reads TGTGCCAGCAGCCACCGAGGGTGGACAGATACGCAGTATTTT. It specifies CASSHRGWTDTQYF. Full variable domain (outside the CDR3, taken from reference TRBV28 and TRBJ2-3): DVKVTQSSRYLVKRTGEKVFLECVQDMDHENMFWYRQDPGLGLRLIYFSYDVKMKEKGDIPEGYSVSREKKERFSLILESASTNQTSMYLCASSHRGWTDTQYFGPGTRLTVL.

J is TRBJ2-3 and V is TRBV29-1; tentative D call: TRBD2 (7 bases). The CDR3 runs 13 residues. Germline values: CDR1 SQVTM, CDR2 ANQGSEA. CDR3 amino acids: CSMRGPSTDTQYF. Written as DNA, the CDR3 is TGCAGTATGCGGGGGCCGTCGACAGATACGCAGTATTTT.

The gene calls are TRBV7-2 and TRBJ2-5; tentative D call: TRBD2 (6 bases). CDR3 length equals 14 residues. Germline CDR1 SGHTA, CDR2 FQGNSA. V was shortened by 4 bases and J by 5 bases, with 14 bases between the two germline ends. The CDR3, as DNA: TGTGCCAGCAGCTACCCGACTAGACCCGAGACCCAGTACTTC. Translation: CASSYPTRPETQYF.

With respect to this clone: Other DNA sequences in this sample translate to the same CDR3. The V call is TRBV7-9, the J call TRBJ1-5; D remains unclear. V lost 5 bases, J lost 6 bases, and 8 bases lay in between. Germline assignment: CDR1 SEHNR and CDR2 FQNEAQ (reference sequence). This CDR3 is built from 12 residues. The CDR3 nucleotides read TGTGCCAGCAGCCCCGGCGGTCAGCCCCAGCATTTT. Translation gives CASSPGGQPQHF.

On this clone: An end of the junction differs from the germline gene, which may be a read error. The chain employs TRBV6-5 and TRBJ1-3, with D unresolved. The CDR3 totals 14 residues. The germline gives CDR1 MNHEY, CDR2 SVGAGI. CDR3 protein: CASSYSSRENTIYF. CDR3 nucleotide sequence: TGTGCCAGCAGCTACTCGAGCCGGGAAAACACCATATATTTT.

The chain links TRBV28 to TRBJ2-3, with 8 bases aligning to TRBD1. This CDR3 spans 13 amino acids. Trimming cost V 8 bases and J 4 bases; bases outside gene matches: 5. The germline V gene encodes CDR1 MDHEN and CDR2 SYDVKM. Here the CDR3 reads CASQGANSDTQYF. CDR3 nucleotides: TGTGCCAGCCAGGGGGCGAACTCAGATACGCAGTATTTT.

The chain uses TRBV7-8 and TRBJ2-7; perhaps TRBD1 as D (6 bases). CDR3 length equals 15 residues. CDR1 SGHVS and CDR2 FQNEAQ come from the germline V gene. V dropped 2 bases and J dropped 2 bases, with 13 bases sitting between them. CDR3 sequence: CASSLMAGDTYEQYF. The CDR3 DNA reads TGTGCCAGCAGCTTAATGGCAGGGGACACCTACGAGCAGTACTTC.

The gene calls are TRBV3-1 (or the pseudogene TRBV3-2) and TRBJ2-1, with D tentatively TRBD2 (6 bases). Germline V CDR1 and CDR2: LGHDT, YNNKEL (reference sequence). The ends were cut back, 3 bases at V and 1 base at J, with 16 bases in the middle. This CDR3 is 17 amino acids long. CDR3 bases: TGTGCCAGCAGCCACCGTTTGCTAGCGAGGTCCTACAATGAGCAGTTCTTC. Translated: CASSHRLLARSYNEQFF.

The chain couples TRBV28 to TRBJ1-6; 8 bases align to TRBD1. Germline assignment: CDR1 MDHEN and CDR2 SYDVKM. With 6 bases clipped from V and 9 bases from J, the junction kept 10 bases outside the gene matches. This CDR3 contains 15 residues. This CDR3 is CASRGDRPGSSPLHF. DNA of the CDR3: TGTGCCAGCAGGGGGGACAGGCCGGGGAGTTCACCCCTCCACTTT.

The chain recombines TRBV6-5 with TRBJ2-5; tentative D call: TRBD1 (5 bases). In germline, CDR1 is MNHEY, CDR2 SVGAGI. This CDR3 is 15 amino acids long. The germline V and J ends were trimmed by 5 bases and 1 base, with 14 bases remaining between them. CDR3 nucleotides: TGTGCCAGCAGTATGAAAGGGGTTGGCCAAGAGACCCAGTACTTC. This translates into CASSMKGVGQETQYF.

This sequence joins TRBV6-1 and TRBJ1-4; D is ambiguous. V shed 3 bases and J shed 12 bases, with 11 bases lying between them. The CDR3 has 12 residues. Germline V CDR1 and CDR2: MNHNS, SASEGT. The CDR3 coding sequence is TGTGCCAGCAGTGATAGCGGGTCAGAACTGTTTTTT. It encodes CASSDSGSELFF.

V gene TRBV7-3 combines with J gene TRBJ1-1, with 8 bases that match TRBD1. The CDR3 is 14 residues long. Germline CDR1 reads SGHTA; CDR2 reads FQGTGA. With V trimmed by 5 bases and J by 5 bases, 7 bases remained unmatched. In DNA form, the CDR3 reads TGTGCCAGCAGCCCCGACAGGGGTTCGACTGAAGCTTTCTTT. It specifies CASSPDRGSTEAFF.

The rearrangement links TRBV6-1 to TRBJ1-4; the D gene is possibly TRBD1 (5 bases). The germline V and J ends were trimmed by 3 bases and 4 bases, with 24 bases remaining between them. This CDR3 has 19 amino acids. The germline gives CDR1 MNHNS, CDR2 SASEGT. The CDR3, as DNA: TGTGCCAGCAGTGATCCTGGGTGGAGGGAGGGACGGGTTAATGAAAAACTGTTTTTT. It yields the protein CASSDPGWREGRVNEKLFF.

This chain connects TRBV28 to TRBJ2-7, with no clear D. This CDR3 spans 13 amino acids. Trimming took off 6 bases at V and 7 bases at J, with 16 bases between the two ends. The germline gives CDR1 MDHEN, CDR2 SYDVKM. The CDR3 loop is CASSTRPVREQYF. In DNA, the CDR3 is TGTGCCAGCAGCACAAGGCCTGTCAGGGAGCAGTACTTC.

The gene calls are TRBV7-9 and TRBJ2-7; 7 nucleotides agree with TRBD2. The ends lost 5 bases at V and 3 bases at J; junction bases unmatched: 4. Per the germline V gene, CDR1 is SEHNR and CDR2 is FQNEAQ (reference sequence). The CDR3 covers 13 residues. The CDR3 is CASSPGGFYEQYF. The CDR3 bases are TGTGCCAGCAGCCCCGGGGGGTTCTACGAGCAGTACTTC.